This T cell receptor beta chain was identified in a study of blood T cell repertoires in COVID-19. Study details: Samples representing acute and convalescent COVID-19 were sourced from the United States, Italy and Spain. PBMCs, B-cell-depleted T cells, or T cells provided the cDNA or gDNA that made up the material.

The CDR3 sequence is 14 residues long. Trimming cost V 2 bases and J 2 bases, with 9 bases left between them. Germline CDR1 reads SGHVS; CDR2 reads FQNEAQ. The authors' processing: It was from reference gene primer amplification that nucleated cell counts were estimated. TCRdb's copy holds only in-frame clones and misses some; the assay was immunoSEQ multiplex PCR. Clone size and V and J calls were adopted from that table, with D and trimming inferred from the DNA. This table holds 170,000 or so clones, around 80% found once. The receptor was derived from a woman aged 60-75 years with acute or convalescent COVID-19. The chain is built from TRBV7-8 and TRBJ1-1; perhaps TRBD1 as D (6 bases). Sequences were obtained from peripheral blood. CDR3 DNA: TGTGCCAGCAGCTTACAAGGGGGTAACACTGAAGCTTTCTTT. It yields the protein CASSLQGGNTEAFF.